A single sample gave rise to the 5 T cell receptor beta chains below, sequenced in a study of T-cell reconstitution after alpha-beta-depleted transplantation in children. The library targeted TCRbeta and was prepared with unique molecular identifiers. TCRdb reprocessed the PCR reads with MiXCR, giving one entry per CDR3 protein. This sample yields about 980,000 distinct CDR3 sequences, of which about 31% are seen a single time; 28% belongs to the top ten. The sequencing here drew on PBMCs, mostly from graft donor cells, taken 360 days after TCRalphabeta/CD19-depleted stem cell transplant. The receptors originated from a boy younger than two who had a stem cell transplant for SCID, so the T cells may come from the graft donor.

This clonotype was observed a handful of times. The chain uses TRBV11-1 and TRBJ2-3, with 9 bases identical to TRBD2. Germline assignment: CDR1 SGHAT and CDR2 FQDESV (reference sequence). V dropped 0 bases and J dropped 6; count of bases not matched to a gene: 25. The CDR3 has 22 amino acids. CDR3 nucleotides: TGTGCCAGCAGCTTAGCACGGCCCGAAACCCCTCTCAGGCGGGGGGGATCGGATACGCAGTATTTT. This translates into CASSLARPETPLRRGGSDTQYF.

The chain employs TRBV5-1 and TRBJ2-7; D is possibly TRBD1 (5 bases). There are 12 residues in the CDR3. CDR1 SGHRS and CDR2 YFSETQ come from the germline V gene. V lost 0 bases, J lost 5 bases, and 6 bases lay in between. This chain's CDR3 is CASSLEDNEQYF. The CDR3 nucleotides read TGCGCCAGCAGCTTGGAGGACAACGAGCAGTACTTC.

J is TRBJ2-6 and V is TRBV5-1; TRBD1 is a possible D gene (6 bases). The germline gives CDR1 SGHRS, CDR2 YFSETQ. Trimming removed 0 bases at V and 13 bases at J, with 11 bases between. This CDR3 is 13 amino acids long. The CDR3, as DNA: TGCGCCAGCAGCTTGGACAGGGTAGGAGTCCTGACTTTC. Protein product: CASSLDRVGVLTF. Based on the CDR3 plus reference TRBV5-1 and TRBJ2-6, the full variable domain is KAGVTQTPRYLIKTRGQQVTLSCSPISGHRSVSWYQQTPGQGLQFLFEYFSETQRNKGNFPGRFSGRQFSNSRSEMNVSTLELGDSALYLCASSLDRVGVLTFGAGSRLTVL.

This clonotype appeared a few times. The rearrangement joins TRBV27 to TRBJ1-2; no definite D call. Trimming removed 6 bases at V and 5 bases at J, with 19 bases between. Per the germline V gene, CDR1 is MNHEY and CDR2 is SMNVEV (reference sequence). This CDR3 contains 15 residues. The CDR3 nucleotides are TGTGCCAGCAGCGGTGCCGGACTGTTATATTATGGCTACACCTTC. Encoded protein: CASSGAGLLYYGYTF.

The count of this clonotype is one. The CDR3 reads CASSFSGDRVTEAFF. The DNA for the CDR3 is TGCGCCAGCAGCTTCAGTGGGGACAGGGTAACTGAAGCTTTCTTT. This rearrangement joins TRBV5-1 to TRBJ1-1, with TRBD1 matching 9 bases. The ends lost 2 bases at V and 5 bases at J; junction bases unmatched: 7. Germline V gene sequence: CDR1 SGHRS, CDR2 YFSETQ. The CDR3 length is 15 residues.